One sample yielded the 10 T cell receptor beta chains listed below, sequenced in a study of T cells after posttransplantation cyclophosphamide. This table comes from immunoSEQ multiplex PCR, and its TCRdb copy is limited to in-frame clones, with some not included. This sample comprises more than 40,000 clones, none seen once only. Sequences were obtained from PBMCs. All receptors derive from a man between 40 and 49 years old in good health, CMV-negative, and a related stem cell transplant donor.

The sample holds many counts of this clone. The rearrangement joins TRBV5-5 to TRBJ2-2, with 11 bases aligning to TRBD2. Germline assignment: CDR1 SGHKS and CDR2 YYEKEE (reference sequence). V shed 0 bases, J shed 1 base, and the junction held 5 bases outside the gene matches. The CDR3 is made up of 18 amino acids. The CDR3 loop is CASSLVTSGIGNTGELFF. The CDR3 coding sequence is TGTGCCAGCAGCTTGGTGACTAGCGGGATCGGGAACACCGGGGAGCTGTTTTTT.

This clone was observed many times. The J gene is TRBJ2-1, the V gene TRBV5-1; 11 nucleotides align to TRBD2. The junction had 16 bases not matched to a gene; V was cut back by 4 bases and J by 7 bases. The germline CDR1 and CDR2 sequences are SGHRS and YFSETQ. This CDR3 spans 18 amino acids. In DNA form, the CDR3 reads TGCGCCAGCAGCCGAAGTTTAAGCCTAGCGGGAGGTGTGAATGAGCAGTTCTTC. This codes for CASSRSLSLAGGVNEQFF.

This clone was seen repeatedly, ten times or more. The sample carries other DNA sequences with the same CDR3. The CDR3 DNA is TGTGCCAGCAGTTTAACCCTCACGGGGAACGAGCAGTACTTC. As protein: CASSLTLTGNEQYF. This chain uses TRBV28 with TRBJ2-7; a weak D match, TRBD2 (5 bases). This CDR3 spans 14 amino acids. CDR1 and CDR2 (germline): MDHEN, SYDVKM. Trimming removed 2 bases from V and 5 bases from J, with 13 bases in between.

This clone was found many times. The gene calls are TRBV12-5 and TRBJ2-1, with a possible D match to TRBD2 (6 bases). Looked up from germline, CDR1 is LGHNT and CDR2 is FRNRAP. This CDR3 comprises 14 residues. Between the trimmed V and J ends, which lost 1 base and 8 bases, there was a span of 12 bases. This chain's CDR3 is CASGLGLGSDEQFF. For the CDR3, the DNA is TGTGCTAGTGGTTTGGGACTAGGGAGCGATGAGCAGTTCTTC.

The table lists this clone with many counts. This sequence joins TRBV18 and TRBJ2-6; 9 bases are a match to TRBD2. The CDR3 runs to 18 residues. Per the germline V gene, CDR1 is KGHSH and CDR2 is LQKENI. V was clipped by 1 base and J by 3 bases; unmatched bases: 7. The CDR3 sequence is CASSPLTGTSFGANVLTF. The CDR3 DNA is TGTGCCAGCTCACCACTAACCGGGACTAGCTTTGGGGCCAACGTCCTGACTTTC.

This clone was observed many times. The chain has TRBV4-3 and TRBJ2-7; TRBD1 agrees at 9 bases. The CDR3 is made up of 14 amino acids. Germline V gene data show CDR1 as LGHNA and CDR2 as YSLEER. Trimming cost V 1 base and J 7 bases; bases outside gene matches: 5. In nucleotides, the CDR3 is TGCGCCAGCAGCCAAGTACAGGGGGCGGGTGAGCAGTACTTC. Encoded protein: CASSQVQGAGEQYF.

At least ten counts were recorded for this clone. This rearrangement joins TRBV7-2 to TRBJ1-1, with TRBD1 matching 9 bases. Unmatched junction bases numbered 5, after V lost 5 bases and J lost 1 base. The CDR3 extends over 15 amino acids. Germline V gene data show CDR1 as SGHTA and CDR2 as FQGNSA. As DNA, the CDR3 is TGTGCCAGCAGCCTCGGGGGACAGGGGAACACTGAAGCTTTCTTT. Amino acids: CASSLGGQGNTEAFF. The whole variable domain, remainder taken from reference TRBV7-2 and TRBJ1-1, is GAGVSQSPSNKVTEKGKDVELRCDPISGHTALYWYRQSLGQGLEFLIYFQGNSAPDKSGLPSDRFSAERTGGSVSTLTIQRTQQEDSAVYLCASSLGGQGNTEAFFGQGTRLTVV.

This clone was detected many times. This chain connects TRBV29-1 to TRBJ2-1; D possibly corresponds to TRBD2 (7 bases). This CDR3 is built from 16 residues. Trimming stripped 6 bases from V and 0 bases from J, with 18 bases between. Germline V gene data show CDR1 as SQVTM and CDR2 as ANQGSEA. The CDR3: CSVWGGLGSSYNEQFF. The DNA for the CDR3 is TGCAGCGTCTGGGGGGGGCTAGGTTCCTCCTACAATGAGCAGTTCTTC.

This clone was seen more than once but under ten times. This sequence joins TRBV6-5 and TRBJ1-5; tentatively, D is TRBD1 (6 bases). Trimming shortened V by 6 bases and J by 2 bases, and 11 bases separated the two germline ends. Germline lookup yields CDR1 MNHEY and CDR2 SVGAGI. The CDR3 covers 14 residues. CDR3 loop: CASRGGGGNQPQHF. The CDR3 bases are TGTGCCAGCAGAGGGGGTGGGGGCAATCAGCCCCAGCATTTT.

In its sample, this clone was seen many times. The chain joins TRBV7-8 to TRBJ2-7; 9 nucleotides match TRBD1. Trimming at V came to 3 bases and at J to 5 bases, leaving 11 bases not matched to a gene. CDR3 length: 16 amino acids. Germline CDR1 is SGHVS and CDR2 is FQNEAQ. The CDR3 is CASSLGQGTLRDEQYF. The CDR3 nucleotides read TGTGCCAGCAGCTTGGGACAGGGCACCCTTCGGGACGAGCAGTACTTC.